Sequencing of this TCR beta chain was carried out in a study of blood T cell repertoires in COVID-19. Using immunoSEQ multiplex PCR, the repertoire was profiled, and TCRdb retains in-frame clones only, with some absent. The sample shows 350,000 to 550,000 clones, more than 85% of them seen only once. The CDR3 runs 12 residues. J gave up 7 bases and V 3 bases, and 3 bases lay outside the gene matches. Germline V CDR1 and CDR2: SGDLS, YYNGEE. This clonotype originated in a woman in her twenties or thirties with acute or convalescent COVID-19. The chain links TRBV9 to TRBJ1-2; 7 bases match TRBD1. Sequencing used peripheral blood. CDR3 DNA: TGTGCCAGCAGCGGTCACAGGGGTGGCTACACCTTC. Translation: CASSGHRGGYTF.